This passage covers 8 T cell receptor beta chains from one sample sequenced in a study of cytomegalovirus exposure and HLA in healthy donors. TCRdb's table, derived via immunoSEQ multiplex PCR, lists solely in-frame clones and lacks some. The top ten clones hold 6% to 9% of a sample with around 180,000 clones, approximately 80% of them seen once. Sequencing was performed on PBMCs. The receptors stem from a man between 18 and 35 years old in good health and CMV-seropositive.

Here the CDR3 DNA reads TGTGCCACCAGCAGAGAGACAGGGGGCACCTACGAGCAGTACTTC. Translation gives CATSRETGGTYEQYF. This chain links TRBV15 with TRBJ2-7, with TRBD1 matching over 10 bases. The CDR3 is 15 amino acids. V was clipped by 0 bases and J by 2 bases; unmatched bases: 1. The germline CDR1 and CDR2 sequences are LNHNV and YYDKDF (reference sequence). The full variable domain, rest sourced from reference TRBV15 and TRBJ2-7, is DAMVIQNPRYQVTQFGKPVTLSCSQTLNHNVMYWYQQKSSQAPKLLFHYYDKDFNNEADTPDNFQSRRPNTSFCFLDIRSPGLGDTAMYLCATSRETGGTYEQYFGPGTRLTVT.

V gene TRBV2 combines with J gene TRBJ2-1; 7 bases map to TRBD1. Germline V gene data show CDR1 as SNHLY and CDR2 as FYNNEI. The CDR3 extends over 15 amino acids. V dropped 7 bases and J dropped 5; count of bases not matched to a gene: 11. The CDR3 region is CASKVWDRVNNEQFF. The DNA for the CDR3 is TGTGCCAGCAAAGTTTGGGACAGAGTAAACAATGAGCAGTTCTTC.

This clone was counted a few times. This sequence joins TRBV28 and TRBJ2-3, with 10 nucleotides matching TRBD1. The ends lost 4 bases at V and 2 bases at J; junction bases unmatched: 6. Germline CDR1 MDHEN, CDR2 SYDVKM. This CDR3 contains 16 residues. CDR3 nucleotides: TGTGCCAGCAGTTCGGGACAGGGGATTTTCACAGATACGCAGTATTTT. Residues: CASSSGQGIFTDTQYF.

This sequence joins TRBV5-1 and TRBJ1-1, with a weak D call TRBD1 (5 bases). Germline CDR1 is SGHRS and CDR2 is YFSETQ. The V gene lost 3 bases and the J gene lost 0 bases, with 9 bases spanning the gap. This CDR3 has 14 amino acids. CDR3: CASSSTVMNTEAFF. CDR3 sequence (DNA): TGCGCCAGCAGCTCGACAGTCATGAACACTGAAGCTTTCTTT.

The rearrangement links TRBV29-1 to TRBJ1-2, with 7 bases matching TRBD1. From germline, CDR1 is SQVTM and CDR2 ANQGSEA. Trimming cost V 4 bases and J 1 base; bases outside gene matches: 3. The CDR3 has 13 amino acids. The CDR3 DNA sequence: TGCAGCGTTGGGGACAGTATTAACTATGGCTACACCTTC. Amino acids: CSVGDSINYGYTF. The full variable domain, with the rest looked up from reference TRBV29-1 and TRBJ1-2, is SAVISQKPSRDICQRGTSLTIQCQVDSQVTMMFWYRQQPGQSLTLIATANQGSEATYESGFVIDKFPISRPNLTFSTLTVSNMSPEDSSIYLCSVGDSINYGYTFGSGTRLTVV.

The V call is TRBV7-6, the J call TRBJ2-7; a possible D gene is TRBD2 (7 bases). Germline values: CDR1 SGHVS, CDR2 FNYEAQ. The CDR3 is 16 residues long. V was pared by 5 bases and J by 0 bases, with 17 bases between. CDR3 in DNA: TGTGCCAGCAGCCCGGGGGGCGTAGGGAGCTCCTACGAGCAGTACTTC. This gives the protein CASSPGGVGSSYEQYF. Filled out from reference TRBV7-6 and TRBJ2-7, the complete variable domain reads GAGVSQSPRYKVTKRGQDVALRCDPISGHVSLYWYRQALGQGPEFLTYFNYEAQQDKSGLPNDRFSAERPEGSISTLTIQRTEQRDSAMYRCASSPGGVGSSYEQYFGPGTRLTVT.

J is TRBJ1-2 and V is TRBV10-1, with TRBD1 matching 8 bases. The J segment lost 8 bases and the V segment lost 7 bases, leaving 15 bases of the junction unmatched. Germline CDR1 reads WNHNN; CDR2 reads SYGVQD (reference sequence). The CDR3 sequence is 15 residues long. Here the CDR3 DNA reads TGCGCCAGCACCGAAGGGGACAGGAAGGGTATCGGCTACACCTTC. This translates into CASTEGDRKGIGYTF.

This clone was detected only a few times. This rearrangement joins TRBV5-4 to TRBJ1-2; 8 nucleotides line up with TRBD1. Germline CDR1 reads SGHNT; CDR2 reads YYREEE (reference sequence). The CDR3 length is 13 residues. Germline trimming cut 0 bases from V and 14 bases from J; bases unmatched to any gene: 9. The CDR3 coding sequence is TGTGCCAGCAGCTTGGATCGGACAGGGCCCGCGACCTTC. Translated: CASSLDRTGPATF.